Each of the 22 T cell receptor beta chains below was sequenced from the same sample in a study of Graves' ophthalmopathy and Graves' hyperthyroidism. Amplifying from RNA transcripts, the study obtained TCR beta CDR3 regions. Second-round multiplex PCR came after a first-round RT-PCR that employed HTBI primers. MiXCR, run by TCRdb on the multiplex PCR reads, gives a single entry per CDR3 protein. Among over a million distinct CDR3 sequences listed, about 36% were seen once. Sequencing input: peripheral blood or thyroid tissue (not recorded which). All receptors derive from an adult man with Graves' hyperthyroidism.

This clonotype was counted at least ten times. The chain uses TRBV2 and TRBJ2-7; 7 bases agree with TRBD2. The CDR3 consists of 12 residues. Germline V lookup: CDR1 SNHLY, CDR2 FYNNEI. With V trimmed by 8 bases and J by 3 bases, 4 bases remained unmatched. The DNA for the CDR3 is TGTGCCAGCTCCGGACTAGTCTACGAGCAGTACTTC. Translated: CASSGLVYEQYF.

This clonotype turned up a few times. The chain recombines TRBV20-1 with TRBJ1-2; possibly TRBD1 for D (6 bases). Looked up from germline, CDR1 is DFQATT and CDR2 is SNEGSKA (reference sequence). V dropped 3 bases and J dropped 6 bases, with 14 bases sitting between them. This CDR3 spans 13 amino acids. The CDR3 nucleotides are TGCAGTGCTAGGGACAGAGGGGTCGATGGCTACACCTTC. Translation: CSARDRGVDGYTF.

DNA of the CDR3: TGTGCCAGCACAAGGCAGGGCGCGGGTAATTCACCCCTCCACTTT. Encoded protein: CASTRQGAGNSPLHF. The rearrangement links TRBV25-1 to TRBJ1-6; weak D call: TRBD1 (5 bases). This CDR3 is 15 amino acids long. CDR1 and CDR2 from the germline V gene are MGHDK and SYGVNS. V was trimmed by 7 bases and J by 6 bases, leaving 16 bases between them.

This clonotype was picked up many times. This rearrangement joins TRBV7-2 to TRBJ2-7; unclear D gene. The V end was cut by 5 bases, the J end by 0 bases, with 14 bases between. Germline V lookup: CDR1 SGHTA, CDR2 FQGNSA. The length of the CDR3 is 15 residues. CDR3 nucleotide sequence: TGTGCCAGCAGCCAAGCAGTCGCGCGCTCCTACGAGCAGTACTTC. As protein: CASSQAVARSYEQYF.

The rearrangement links TRBV29-1 to TRBJ1-1; D unresolved. There are 12 residues in the CDR3. Germline V gene sequence: CDR1 SQVTM, CDR2 ANQGSEA. The V and J ends lost 6 bases and 5 bases respectively, with 13 bases between them. The CDR3 loop reads CSVSGSETEAFF. The CDR3, as DNA: TGCAGCGTCTCGGGTTCGGAGACTGAAGCTTTCTTT.

J is TRBJ1-2 and V is TRBV7-2; 7 positions match TRBD1. In germline, CDR1 is SGHTA, CDR2 FQGNSA. Unmatched junction bases numbered 7, after V lost 5 bases and J lost 10 bases. The CDR3 has 12 amino acids. Written as DNA, the CDR3 is TGTGCCAGCAGCCCGACAGGGATTTTCTACACCTTC. Its protein is CASSPTGIFYTF.

The chain links TRBV10-3 to TRBJ2-7; TRBD2 matches at 13 bases. Unmatched junction bases numbered 12, after V lost 10 bases and J lost 3 bases. The CDR3 extends over 16 amino acids. Germline lookup yields CDR1 ENHRY and CDR2 SYGVKD. CDR3 region: CASSRRTSGSGYEQYF. The CDR3 DNA sequence: TGTGCCAGCAGCCGTCGGACTAGCGGGAGTGGCTACGAGCAGTACTTC.

This clonotype was observed at least ten times. V and J are TRBV2 and TRBJ2-7; no definite D call. CDR1 is SNHLY and CDR2 is FYNNEI in the germline V gene. Trimming stripped 7 bases from V and 4 bases from J, with 11 bases between. The CDR3 spans 12 residues. The CDR3 bases are TGTGCCAGCACAGAAGTAAATTACGAGCAGTACTTC. Translated, it gives CASTEVNYEQYF.

Concerning this clonotype: A read error may explain this, as a much larger clone is one base away. V gene TRBV7-8 combines with J gene TRBJ2-7; no definite D call. Germline CDR1 reads SGHVS; CDR2 reads FQNEAQ. This CDR3 spans 13 amino acids. The DNA of the CDR3 is TGTGCCAACAGCTCTGCGGAGACCTACGAGCAGTACTTC. This encodes CANSSAETYEQYF.

This rearrangement joins TRBV6-1 to TRBJ1-5, with a possible D match to TRBD1 (5 bases). There are 16 residues in the CDR3. Germline V gene data show CDR1 as MNHNS and CDR2 as SASEGT. Trimming pared 2 bases from V and 1 base from J, leaving 12 bases between. The chain's CDR3 is CASSEPPGVSNQPQHF. The DNA of the CDR3 is TGTGCCAGCAGTGAACCCCCGGGGGTAAGCAATCAGCCCCAGCATTTT.

This clonotype was seen only once. One junction end does not reproduce the germline sequence, and a read error may be involved. The rearrangement links TRBV2 to TRBJ2-5; D unresolved. The CDR3 is made up of 11 amino acids. Germline V gene data show CDR1 as SNHLY and CDR2 as FYNNEI. In DNA, the CDR3 is TGTGCCAGCAGTGAAGCGCGATATGGGGTGTTC. This sequence encodes CASSEARYGVF.

The chain links TRBV12-3 or TRBV12-4 to TRBJ1-2; D is unclear. V was cut by 2 bases and J by 8 bases, with 21 bases left in between. The CDR3 totals 16 residues. CDR3 amino acids: CASSLFFAGRRYGYTF. The CDR3 region has the DNA TGTGCCAGCAGTTTATTTTTTGCCGGTCGGCGATACGGCTACACCTTC.

This clonotype was recorded at least ten times. The rearrangement joins TRBV9 to TRBJ2-5; 8 bases line up with TRBD1. V lost 0 bases to trimming and J lost 5 bases; unmatched junction nucleotides: 6. CDR1 and CDR2 from the germline V gene are SGDLS and YYNGEE. The CDR3 spans 15 residues. The CDR3 bases are TGTGCCAGCAGCGTAGGTAGGACAGGGAGGGAGACCCAGTACTTC. Its protein is CASSVGRTGRETQYF.

The chain couples TRBV20-1 to TRBJ2-5; tentative D call: TRBD2 (6 bases). In germline, CDR1 is DFQATT, CDR2 SNEGSKA (reference sequence). V lost 1 base, J lost 9 bases, and 21 bases lay in between. There are 15 residues in the CDR3. CDR3 residues: CSARAFGGGAQPQYF. The DNA for the CDR3 is TGCAGTGCTAGAGCGTTTGGTGGAGGGGCTCAGCCCCAGTACTTC.

Concerning this clonotype: One end of the junction is discordant with germline, which a read error may explain. This sequence joins TRBV10-2 and TRBJ2-6; D is unresolved. Per the germline V gene, CDR1 is WSHSY and CDR2 is SAAADI. CDR3 length equals 18 residues. CDR3 sequence reads: CASSYISRADSGANVLTF. As DNA, the CDR3 is TGTGCCAGCAGTTACATTTCCCGGGCCGACTCTGGGGCCAACGTCCTGACTTTC.

This clonotype was detected a few times. V is TRBV3-1 and J is TRBJ2-5; 7 bases line up with TRBD2. Germline CDR1 LGHDT, CDR2 YNNKEL (reference sequence). This CDR3 is 14 amino acids long. The ends lost 1 base at V and 5 bases at J; junction bases unmatched: 4. The CDR3 DNA is TGTGCCAGCAGCCAAGGGACTAGGGCCGAGACCCAGTACTTC. It specifies CASSQGTRAETQYF.

The table lists this clonotype with a few counts. The V call is TRBV5-1, the J call TRBJ2-5; 8 bases are shared with TRBD2. Unmatched junction bases numbered 10, after V lost 4 bases and J lost 5 bases. The CDR3 spans 15 residues. CDR1 is SGHRS and CDR2 is YFSETQ in the germline V gene. In DNA, the CDR3 is TGCGCCAGCAGCACCGGAGCGGGAGTGGTGGAGACCCAGTACTTC. This translates into CASSTGAGVVETQYF. Full variable domain (rest looked up from reference TRBV5-1 and TRBJ2-5): KAGVTQTPRYLIKTRGQQVTLSCSPISGHRSVSWYQQTPGQGLQFLFEYFSETQRNKGNFPGRFSGRQFSNSRSEMNVSTLELGDSALYLCASSTGAGVVETQYFGPGTRLLVL.

This sequence joins TRBV12-5 and TRBJ1-4; D not resolved. The CDR3 has 15 residues. The germline gives CDR1 LGHNT, CDR2 FRNRAP. V lost 0 bases, J lost 8 bases, and 13 bases lay in between. The CDR3 DNA reads as TGTGCTAGTGGTTTGGTGAGGGTGTGTGGGGAAAAACTGTTTTTT. Translation: CASGLVRVCGEKLFF.

This sequence joins TRBV20-1 and TRBJ1-2; perhaps TRBD1 as D (5 bases). Per germline, CDR1 DFQATT and CDR2 SNEGSKA (reference sequence). This CDR3 spans 13 amino acids. V was clipped by 1 base and J by 3 bases, with 9 bases between them. CDR3 region: CSARVSRDYGYTF. The CDR3 DNA is TGCAGTGCTAGAGTAAGCAGGGACTATGGCTACACCTTC.

A note on this clonotype: The germline gene is not matched at one end of the junction; a read error may be the cause. V usage is TRBV6-6 and J usage is TRBJ1-1, with 7 bases fitting TRBD1. CDR3 length: 14 residues. Per germline, CDR1 MNHNY and CDR2 SVGAGI (reference sequence). The CDR3 sequence is CASSYRQGSTEASF. The CDR3 nucleotides read TGTGCCAGCAGTTACCGACAGGGTAGCACTGAAGCTTCCTTT.

In this sample, this clonotype turned up many times. Here the CDR3 DNA reads TGTGCCAGCACCCGGCTTGGGATGGGGCAAAACTATGGCTACACCTTC. This gives the protein CASTRLGMGQNYGYTF. V usage is TRBV11-2 and J usage is TRBJ1-2; the D gene is possibly TRBD1 (5 bases). CDR1 and CDR2 (germline): SGHAT, FQNNGV. This CDR3 spans 16 amino acids. V was clipped by 7 bases and J by 2 bases, with 20 bases between them.

On this clonotype itself: Its ends do not fully match the called genes, so a read error is possible. CDR3 coding DNA: TGTGCCAGCAGCTTAGGAGGGACGACCTACAATGAGCAGTTCTTC. This translates into CASSLGGTTYNEQFF. The chain links TRBV5-1 to TRBJ2-7; a possible D gene is TRBD2 (6 bases). With the DNA end fitting TRBJ2-1 better, the J assignment may be wrong. The CDR3 contains 15 residues. The germline V gene has CDR1 SGHRS and CDR2 YFSETQ.